One and the same sample provided the 29 T cell receptor beta chains below, sequenced in a study of human versus mouse CDR3 diversity and MHC coevolution. The protocol was immunoSEQ multiplex PCR, while the TCRdb copy is restricted to in-frame clones and leaves out a portion. The sample includes 45,000 to 75,000 clones, 90% to 95% of them seen just once. Sequencing was performed on naive CD4+ T cells from blood. The subset was: CD45RO-negative CD62L-positive naive CD4 T cells. The receptors derive from a person in their 60s in good health.

This clone was counted between two and nine times. The rearrangement links TRBV7-9 to TRBJ1-3, with D perhaps TRBD1 (6 bases). V lost 5 bases and J lost 0, with 11 bases in between. This CDR3 comprises 15 residues. Germline V gene data show CDR1 as SEHNR and CDR2 as FQNEAQ (reference sequence). CDR3 residues: CASSQTGLSGNTIYF. For the CDR3, the DNA is TGTGCCAGCAGCCAGACAGGACTCTCTGGAAACACCATATATTTT.

The chain couples TRBV28 to TRBJ2-7; D is undetermined. Germline-derived CDR1 and CDR2 are MDHEN and SYDVKM. The V end lost 4 bases, the J end lost 6 bases, and 4 bases lay between the germline ends. This CDR3 contains 10 residues. CDR3 amino acids: CASSSFEQYF. The CDR3, as DNA: TGTGCCAGCAGTTCATTCGAGCAGTACTTC. The whole variable domain, remainder taken from reference TRBV28 and TRBJ2-7, is DVKVTQSSRYLVKRTGEKVFLECVQDMDHENMFWYRQDPGLGLRLIYFSYDVKMKEKGDIPEGYSVSREKKERFSLILESASTNQTSMYLCASSSFEQYFGPGTRLTVT.

The chain combines TRBV6-5 with TRBJ2-2, with a possible D match to TRBD2 (6 bases). V lost 6 bases and J lost 5, with 16 bases in between. This CDR3 has 15 amino acids. Germline CDR1 and CDR2: MNHEY and SVGAGI. The CDR3 nucleotides read TGTGCCAGCAGAGGAGTACTAGCCCCGACCGGGGAGCTGTTTTTT. Its protein is CASRGVLAPTGELFF.

The V call is TRBV11-3, the J call TRBJ2-1; 10 bases match TRBD2. CDR3 size: 15 residues. V lost 5 bases and J lost 10; bases outside the gene matches: 11. Germline V CDR1 and CDR2: SGHNT, YENEEA. Here the CDR3 reads CASSTGTSASGEQFF. The CDR3 nucleotides are TGTGCCAGCAGCACCGGGACTAGCGCTTCGGGGGAGCAGTTCTTC.

The rearrangement joins TRBV5-6 to TRBJ2-2, with a tentative D call TRBD1 (6 bases). CDR1 is SGHDT, CDR2 YYEEEE, per germline. CDR3 length equals 15 residues. V lost 0 bases and J lost 3, with 9 bases in between. CDR3 nucleotides: TGTGCCAGCAGCTTGGGGACAGTCGACACCGGGGAGCTGTTTTTT. Its protein is CASSLGTVDTGELFF.

The J gene is TRBJ2-5, the V gene TRBV6-6; perhaps TRBD2 as D (6 bases). The DNA end favors TRBJ2-7, so the J call may be wrong. Germline lookup yields CDR1 MNHNY and CDR2 SVGAGI (reference sequence). The CDR3 extends over 15 amino acids. In DNA form, the CDR3 reads TGTGCCAGCAGTCGGCGGCTAGCGAACAACTACGAGCAGTACTTC. Amino acids: CASSRRLANNYEQYF.

This chain links TRBV6-6 with TRBJ1-1; the match to TRBD1 covers 10 bases. The CDR3 contains 15 residues. J was trimmed by 3 bases and V by 10 bases; bases with no gene match: 11. CDR1 is MNHNY and CDR2 is SVGAGI in the germline V gene (reference sequence). Here the CDR3 DNA reads TGTGCCATCTACGACAGGGGGCGATATGACACTGAAGCTTTCTTT. Protein product: CAIYDRGRYDTEAFF.

The chain employs TRBV29-1 and TRBJ2-1; D possibly corresponds to TRBD2 (5 bases). V was cut by 4 bases and J by 10 bases, with 14 bases left in between. The CDR3 has 12 amino acids. Germline V gene data show CDR1 as SQVTM and CDR2 as ANQGSEA. As DNA, the CDR3 is TGCAGCGTTGTAGAGGTGGGAGTGGAGCAGTTCTTC. Its protein product is CSVVEVGVEQFF.

This rearrangement joins TRBV18 to TRBJ2-1, with TRBD1 identical over 12 bases. The CDR3 length is 18 residues. CDR1 KGHSH and CDR2 LQKENI come from the germline V gene. V dropped 6 bases and J dropped 6; count of bases not matched to a gene: 15. CDR3 amino acids: CASSQPAGTGGAFNEQFF. The CDR3 nucleotides are TGTGCCAGCTCCCAACCGGCCGGGACAGGGGGCGCTTTCAATGAGCAGTTCTTC.

The chain has TRBV9 and TRBJ2-2; possible D gene TRBD1, 5 bases. The CDR3 loop spans 12 amino acids. Per the germline V gene, CDR1 is SGDLS and CDR2 is YYNGEE. The V and J ends lost 4 bases and 5 bases respectively, with 6 bases between them. CDR3 in DNA: TGTGCCAGCAGCCGACAGACCGGGGAGCTGTTTTTT. This codes for CASSRQTGELFF.

This chain joins TRBV18 and TRBJ2-5; 7 nucleotides line up with TRBD2. Per germline, CDR1 KGHSH and CDR2 LQKENI. This CDR3 spans 13 amino acids. J gave up 2 bases and V 10 bases, and 7 bases lay outside the gene matches. The CDR3 nucleotides read TGTGCCACGGCAGCGGGATATCAAGAGACCCAGTACTTC. It specifies CATAAGYQETQYF.

V usage is TRBV5-4 and J usage is TRBJ2-5; 9 nucleotides agree with TRBD2. The J call is in doubt because the DNA end fits TRBJ2-7 better. The germline CDR1 and CDR2 sequences are SGHNT and YYREEE (reference sequence). The CDR3 length is 16 residues. CDR3: CASSLEVAGATSEQYF. The CDR3 coding sequence is TGTGCCAGCAGCTTGGAAGTAGCGGGAGCAACTTCCGAGCAGTACTTC.

The rearrangement uses TRBV2 and TRBJ2-7, with TRBD1 identical over 9 bases. V gave up 8 bases and J gave up 1 base; unmatched junction bases: 6. The CDR3 loop spans 14 amino acids. Per germline, CDR1 SNHLY and CDR2 FYNNEI. This chain's CDR3 is CASQDRGISYEQYF. CDR3 sequence (DNA): TGTGCCAGCCAGGACAGGGGAATATCCTACGAGCAGTACTTC.

The chain joins TRBV11-2 to TRBJ2-6; D gene unclear. Germline lookup yields CDR1 SGHAT and CDR2 FQNNGV. The V end was cut by 2 bases, the J end by 0 bases, with 8 bases between. This CDR3 has 16 amino acids. CDR3 in amino acids: CASSLLRTSGANVLTF. CDR3 DNA sequence: TGTGCCAGCAGCTTACTAAGAACCTCTGGGGCCAACGTCCTGACTTTC. Drawing the rest from reference TRBV11-2 and TRBJ2-6, the complete variable domain is EAGVAQSPRYKIIEKRQSVAFWCNPISGHATLYWYQQILGQGPKLLIQFQNNGVVDDSQLPKDRFSAERLKGVDSTLKIQPAKLEDSAVYLCASSLLRTSGANVLTFGAGSRLTVL.

The gene calls are TRBV19 and TRBJ1-1; D is unclear. The CDR3 has 12 residues. CDR1 LNHDA and CDR2 SQIVND come from the germline V gene (reference sequence). The ends were cut back, 7 bases at V and 0 bases at J, with 6 bases in the middle. For the CDR3, the DNA is TGTGCCAGTAATGGCATGAACACTGAAGCTTTCTTT. It specifies CASNGMNTEAFF.

This clone is a singleton in its sample. The genes are TRBV27 and TRBJ1-2, with 10 positions matching TRBD1. The trim removed 2 bases at V and 8 bases at J, leaving 17 bases unmatched. This CDR3 is built from 18 residues. The V gene's germline CDR1 is MNHEY and CDR2 SMNVEV (reference sequence). CDR3 sequence reads: CASSLRGPLTGGLSGYTF. CDR3 DNA: TGTGCCAGCAGTTTAAGAGGCCCCCTGACAGGGGGCCTCTCAGGCTACACCTTC.

In DNA form, the CDR3 reads TGCGCCAGTAGGGCCGGACAGGGGGTCGATGGCTACACCTTC. Translation gives CASRAGQGVDGYTF. The J gene is TRBJ1-2, the V gene TRBV5-1; 10 bases match TRBD1. Germline values: CDR1 SGHRS, CDR2 YFSETQ. Trimming removed 8 bases from V and 6 bases from J; junction bases left unmatched: 10. CDR3 length equals 14 residues.

The chain couples TRBV2 to TRBJ2-7; perhaps TRBD1 as D (6 bases). This CDR3 is 12 amino acids long. Trimming stripped 8 bases from V and 1 base from J, with 9 bases between. Germline V CDR1 and CDR2: SNHLY, FYNNEI. The CDR3 DNA reads TGTGCCAGCGGGGACACTTCCTACGAGCAGTACTTC. It yields the protein CASGDTSYEQYF.

The genes are TRBV2 and TRBJ2-3; D possibly corresponds to TRBD2 (6 bases). Germline lookup yields CDR1 SNHLY and CDR2 FYNNEI. Trimming cost V 6 bases and J 5 bases, with 12 bases left between them. The CDR3 contains 13 residues. The CDR3 DNA follows: TGTGCCAGCAGCCCGCGGAGGGGAGATACGCAGTATTTT. This encodes CASSPRRGDTQYF.

The V gene is TRBV11-3, the J gene TRBJ1-1, with D hard to call. Trimming shortened V by 1 base and J by 8 bases, and 8 bases separated the two germline ends. This CDR3 is built from 12 residues. Germline loops: CDR1 SGHNT, CDR2 YENEEA. The CDR3, as DNA: TGTGCCAGCAGCTTAGGAGTACCGGAAGCTTTCTTT. Translating gives CASSLGVPEAFF.

The chain has TRBV15 and TRBJ1-4; 8 nucleotides agree with TRBD1. Germline CDR1 reads LNHNV; CDR2 reads YYDKDF (reference sequence). After removal of 4 bases from V and 6 bases from J, the junction contained 7 bases not matched to a gene. The CDR3 length is 15 residues. CDR3 protein: CATSKGDRGDEKLFF. The CDR3 DNA is TGTGCCACCAGCAAAGGCGACAGGGGCGATGAAAAACTGTTTTTT.

V and J are TRBV4-1 and TRBJ1-6; 8 bases agree with TRBD1. Trimming cost V 3 bases and J 7 bases; bases outside gene matches: 11. Germline CDR1 is MGHRA and CDR2 is YSYEKL. The CDR3 is 17 amino acids. CDR3 sequence: CASSQMQGARGNSPLHF. The CDR3 bases are TGCGCCAGCAGCCAGATGCAGGGGGCGCGGGGAAATTCACCCCTCCACTTT.

The chain uses TRBV9 and TRBJ2-3; D gene unclear. This CDR3 has 16 residues. Between the trimmed V and J ends, which lost 4 bases and 0 bases, there was a span of 15 bases. CDR1 is SGDLS, CDR2 YYNGEE, per germline. The CDR3 DNA follows: TGTGCCAGCAGCCCTCGCGCAGGCGTTAGCACAGATACGCAGTATTTT. Amino acid sequence: CASSPRAGVSTDTQYF.

This sequence joins TRBV5-1 and TRBJ2-5; D might be TRBD1 (5 bases). Germline assignment: CDR1 SGHRS and CDR2 YFSETQ. V lost 6 bases to trimming and J lost 2 bases, with 11 bases between them. The CDR3 is made up of 13 amino acids. The CDR3 is CASTTGQQETQYF. DNA for the CDR3: TGCGCCAGCACCACAGGCCAACAAGAGACCCAGTACTTC. Full variable domain (remainder filled in from reference TRBV5-1 and TRBJ2-5): KAGVTQTPRYLIKTRGQQVTLSCSPISGHRSVSWYQQTPGQGLQFLFEYFSETQRNKGNFPGRFSGRQFSNSRSEMNVSTLELGDSALYLCASTTGQQETQYFGPGTRLLVL.

This sequence joins TRBV30 and TRBJ2-7; the D is unclear. The CDR3 totals 12 residues. The germline gives CDR1 GTSNPN, CDR2 SVGIG (reference sequence). Trimming took 5 bases from V and 4 from J, leaving 12 bases between them. CDR3 DNA: TGTGCCTGGGGTGCCGTCGGGTACGAGCAGTACTTC. This codes for CAWGAVGYEQYF.

The V call is TRBV9, the J call TRBJ2-1; maybe TRBD1 (5 bases). Germline CDR1 and CDR2: SGDLS and YYNGEE. The CDR3 consists of 15 residues. Trimming pared 0 bases from V and 2 bases from J, leaving 9 bases between. The CDR3 sequence is CASSVGTSAYNEQFF. In DNA form, the CDR3 reads TGTGCCAGCAGCGTAGGGACATCCGCCTACAATGAGCAGTTCTTC.

The count of this clone is one. This chain connects TRBV30 to TRBJ2-3; 8 positions agree with TRBD2. Germline CDR1 reads GTSNPN; CDR2 reads SVGIG (reference sequence). V lost 6 bases to trimming and J lost 4 bases; unmatched junction nucleotides: 6. The length of the CDR3 is 13 residues. CDR3 bases: TGTGCCTGCTCGGGGGGGCGATCAGATACGCAGTATTTT. Its protein is CACSGGRSDTQYF.

The chain links TRBV7-9 to TRBJ2-5, with D tentatively TRBD1 (5 bases). The V gene lost 2 bases and the J gene lost 2 bases, with 6 bases spanning the gap. This CDR3 contains 13 residues. Germline CDR1 and CDR2: SEHNR and FQNEAQ (reference sequence). The CDR3 region is CASSLRGQETQYF. CDR3 nucleotide sequence: TGTGCCAGCAGCTTAAGGGGACAAGAGACCCAGTACTTC. The full variable domain, with the rest looked up from reference TRBV7-9 and TRBJ2-5, is DTGVSQNPRHKITKRGQNVTFRCDPISEHNRLYWYRQTLGQGPEFLTYFQNEAQLEKSRLLSDRFSAERPKGSFSTLEIQRTEQGDSAMYLCASSLRGQETQYFGPGTRLLVL.

This chain joins TRBV6-5 and TRBJ2-1, with TRBD2 as a possible D gene (5 bases). Per germline, CDR1 MNHEY and CDR2 SVGAGI. This CDR3 contains 16 residues. V was pared by 0 bases and J by 6 bases, with 15 bases between. The CDR3 sequence is CASSYSGGRAGNEQFF. The CDR3 DNA follows: TGTGCCAGCAGTTACTCGGGTGGGAGAGCTGGCAATGAGCAGTTCTTC.